This T cell receptor beta chain derives from a study of type 1 and type 2 diabetes patients. Genomic DNA was the PCR template. Multiplex PCR with 30 forward and 13 reverse primers amplified the TCR beta CDR3. TCRdb analysed the multiplex PCR reads with MiXCR anew, one entry per CDR3 protein. Here the sample spans 250,000 or so distinct CDR3 sequences, over 45% being singletons. CDR1 is SGHRS and CDR2 is YFSETQ in the germline V gene. The CDR3 runs 12 residues. The V gene lost 4 bases and the J gene lost 8 bases, with 12 bases spanning the gap. This clonotype was seen a few times. The sequencing input was peripheral blood mononuclear cells (PBMCs). The chain combines TRBV5-1 with TRBJ1-1, with D tentatively TRBD1 (6 bases). This TCR derives from a man younger than 35 with type 2 diabetes. The CDR3 region is CASSQGHLEAFF. The CDR3 DNA is TGCGCCAGCAGCCAGGGACACCTCGAAGCTTTCTTT.